The 7 T cell receptor beta chains in this list originate from one sample, sequenced in a study of control samples from healthy donors and cancer patients. Measured with immunoSEQ multiplex PCR; TCRdb has only the in-frame clones, and not every one. The top ten hold about 12% of the sample, which has about 120,000 clones, more than 75% seen once. The source material was blood. These receptors were taken from a young man in good health.

The CDR3 nucleotides are TGTGCCAGCAGCTTAGCTAGCGGGACTTTCAATGAGCAGTTCTTC. It encodes CASSLASGTFNEQFF. The V gene is TRBV7-2, the J gene TRBJ2-1; 8 bases map to TRBD2. Germline lookup yields CDR1 SGHTA and CDR2 FQGNSA. The CDR3 is 15 residues long. Losses at the gene ends were 0 bases for V and 6 bases for J; bases not matched to a gene: 4.

The CDR3 DNA sequence: TGTGCCAGCATCACAGATAGGGGGATCCATGAGCAGTTCTTC. It translates to CASITDRGIHEQFF. The chain couples TRBV6-5 to TRBJ2-1, with D perhaps TRBD1 (6 bases). Germline loops: CDR1 MNHEY, CDR2 SVGAGI. The CDR3 runs 14 residues. V was trimmed by 7 bases and J by 8 bases, leaving 18 bases between them.

Remarks on this clone: Other DNA sequences within the sample encode an identical CDR3. The chain has TRBV18 and TRBJ1-5, with unresolved D. The V gene's germline CDR1 is KGHSH and CDR2 LQKENI. V shed 6 bases and J shed 5 bases, with 8 bases lying between them. The CDR3 totals 12 residues. Here the CDR3 reads CASSPRDQPQHF. Written as DNA, the CDR3 is TGTGCCAGCTCCCCAAGGGATCAGCCCCAGCATTTT.

The rearrangement uses TRBV5-5 and TRBJ1-1; no clear D gene. Trimming removed 1 base at V and 3 bases at J, with 19 bases between. Germline assignment: CDR1 SGHKS and CDR2 YYEKEE (reference sequence). CDR3 length: 17 residues. CDR3 in DNA: TGTGCCAGCAGCTTGAGCGGGGTGGAGGTGATTTACACTGAAGCTTTCTTT. It specifies CASSLSGVEVIYTEAFF.

The V gene is TRBV5-1, the J gene TRBJ1-2; D might be TRBD1 (5 bases). This CDR3 is built from 13 residues. Trimming shortened V by 4 bases and J by 6 bases, and 13 bases separated the two germline ends. Germline-derived CDR1 and CDR2 are SGHRS and YFSETQ. CDR3 nucleotides: TGCGCCAGCAGCGTTACAGGTTTCCATGGCTACACCTTC. Translated: CASSVTGFHGYTF.

This chain connects TRBV5-1 to TRBJ1-2; TRBD1 is a possible D gene (6 bases). V dropped 0 bases and J dropped 6 bases, with 18 bases sitting between them. CDR3 length: 16 residues. The germline gives CDR1 SGHRS, CDR2 YFSETQ. The CDR3 region has the DNA TGCGCCAGCAGCTTGGCCGAGGGGGGGAAAAAGGATGGCTACACCTTC. It is translated as CASSLAEGGKKDGYTF.

The V call is TRBV6-5, the J call TRBJ2-7; no clear D. Germline loops: CDR1 MNHEY, CDR2 SVGAGI. With 4 bases removed from V and 2 bases from J, the gap between germline ends came to 15 bases. CDR3 length: 15 amino acids. The CDR3 region is CASSSNSRPPYEQYF. The CDR3, as DNA: TGTGCCAGCAGTTCGAACAGCCGCCCCCCCTACGAGCAGTACTTC.